What follows is one T cell receptor beta chain and its context. The antigen it recognizes is unknown. Within one base of it there is no much larger clone, and no base qualities were kept. Each collaborating institution followed its own protocols to collect whole blood in K2EDTA tubes. For TCRbeta analysis, collaborator samples were shipped as frozen whole blood, as isolated PBMCs, or as DNA extracted from either sample type. The germline ends are 11 bases apart after V is trimmed by 3 bases and J by 2 bases. CDR1 and CDR2 were assigned from the germline V gene as ENHRY and SYGVKD. The CDR3 sequence holds 15 residues, the cysteine and phenylalanine included. Kept here is only the CDR3 DNA, which spans 45 bases and is read in frame from base 1. The immunoSEQ Assay, a bias-controlled multiplex PCR, was used to amplify TCRbeta CDR3 regions from genomic DNA. As for the authors' bioinformatics: Within the assay, amplification of reference gene primers was used to estimate how many nucleated cells each sample contained. To quantify the absolute abundance of each unique TCRbeta CDR3 rearrangement, sequence reads were collapsed and filtered. For each sample, productive Simpson clonality was calculated as the square root of Simpson's diversity index over productive rearrangements. Here the immuneACCESS table is served through TCRdb, limited to in-frame sequences with V and J called. Missing clones are a known gap in these copies; in checked studies unresolved V genes cover under half, and the rest lacks a known reason. V and J calls and clone size come straight from that table; D and trimming were deduced from the DNA. The sample table lists approximately 250,000 clones, around four fifths of them with a count of one. The ten most abundant clones make up 4% to 4.5% of the sample.

The sample originates from a study of blood T cell repertoires in COVID-19 (dated by TCRdb to the early 2020s). In the study overall: Samples from collaborators originated in the United States, Italy and Spain and spanned both the acute and convalescent phases of COVID-19. The material from the prospective study consisted of cDNA or gDNA derived from T cells, B-cell-depleted T cells, or PBMCs. Subjects who had been exposed to COVID-19, were actively infected with it, or had recovered from it provided the deeply sampled blood TCRbeta repertoires that made up the dataset. A freely available public database, intended as a resource for researchers studying the immune response to SARS-CoV-2, is where the repertoires were released. The samples were drawn from two sources: the first 160 participants of the ongoing ImmuneRACE study, and 950 to 1,500 subjects contributed by 6 global collaborators. Nearly every sample came with metadata listing a de-identified subject ID, COVID-19 status, age in years and sex. Where available, HLA class I and class II types were obtained from metadata supplied by the sample provider rather than from assay-based typing.

Results and caveats for the whole study, not just this receptor: How much clinical and demographic metadata was included differed by source and by participant, and the metadata was provided uncurated.

The specimen was peripheral blood. The chain is made from TRBV10-3 and TRBJ1-3; the D region possibly corresponds to TRBD1 (5 bases align). The source is a man in his fifties or sixties with acute or convalescent COVID-19. The CDR3 is CAISDGVGAGNTIYF. The sequenced DNA is TGTGCCATCAGTGACGGAGTAGGGGCTGGAAACACCATATATTTT.